A selection of T cell receptor beta chains follows, all from one sample in a study of shared clonotypes between healthy human individuals. Clones were sequenced by immunoSEQ multiplex PCR, and TCRdb holds only the in-frame ones, with some missing. The sample contains some 89,000 clones, 65% to 70% of which appear only once. The sample comprised memory CD8+ T cells sorted from blood. These receptors originate from a man aged 25 to 45 in good health. Each CDR3 is given with its conserved first and last residue. A D gene is named only where the DNA matches it firmly. Only some rows state a clone size, as once, few, many or a class for expanded clones.

size	V	D	J	CDR3	DNA
.	TRBV18	.	TRBJ2-5	CASSPLRVVGETQYF	TGTGCCAGCTCACCACTACGGGTTGTAGGTGAGACCCAGTACTTC
few	TRBV7-9	.	TRBJ2-3	CAWAGQRTDTQYF	TGTGCCTGGGCAGGCCAAAGGACAGATACGCAGTATTTT
.	TRBV27	.	TRBJ2-1	CASSCAGLTGHDEQFF	TGTGCCAGCAGTTGCGCCGGACTAACCGGCCACGATGAGCAGTTCTTC
.	TRBV18	.	TRBJ2-7	CASSPRPGSSYEQYF	TGTGCCAGCTCACCACGGCCAGGCTCATCCTACGAGCAGTACTTC
.	TRBV29-1	TRBD1	TRBJ1-4	CSAGTGGEKLFF	TGCAGCGCGGGAACAGGGGGTGAAAAACTGTTTTTT
.	TRBV27	.	TRBJ2-2	CASSSDGGLNTGELFF	TGTGCCAGCAGTTCGGACGGGGGGCTGAACACCGGGGAGCTGTTTTTT
.	TRBV29-1	TRBD2	TRBJ2-1	CSGRGLAGGPDEQFF	TGCAGCGGAAGGGGTCTAGCGGGAGGGCCCGATGAGCAGTTCTTC
.	TRBV27	TRBD1	TRBJ2-2	CASSLTGQGRNTGELFF	TGTGCCAGCAGTTTGACCGGACAGGGCAGAAACACCGGGGAGCTGTTTTTT
few	TRBV29-1	.	TRBJ2-3	CSASGTHTDTQYF	TGCAGCGCGTCCGGGACCCACACAGATACGCAGTATTTT
.	TRBV28	.	TRBJ2-1	CASSFEGVSYQLVDEQFF	TGTGCCAGCAGTTTTGAGGGAGTTTCTTACCAGCTGGTGGATGAGCAGTTCTTC
.	TRBV28	.	TRBJ1-5	CASSLGPVSQPQHF	TGTGCCAGCAGTTTAGGCCCCGTCAGTCAGCCCCAGCATTTT
once	TRBV6-5	.	TRBJ1-1	CASSYSTGGSAEAFF	TGTGCCAGCAGTTACTCGACTGGGGGGAGCGCTGAAGCTTTCTTT
.	TRBV6-1	.	TRBJ1-2	CASSDGRRGANYGYTF	TGTGCCAGCAGTGACGGTCGGAGGGGCGCAAACTATGGCTACACCTTC
.	TRBV14	TRBD1	TRBJ2-1	CASRPDRGTNNEQFF	TGTGCCAGCAGACCCGACAGGGGGACCAACAATGAGCAGTTCTTC
few	TRBV7-9	.	TRBJ1-2	CASSQATGYTF	TGTGCCAGCAGCCAAGCCACTGGCTACACCTTC
.	TRBV27	.	TRBJ2-7	CASSFGRGYEQYF	TGTGCCAGCAGTTTTGGACGAGGATACGAGCAGTACTTC
.	TRBV6-1	.	TRBJ1-5	CASSEVGGHSQPQHF	TGTGCCAGCAGTGAAGTGGGGGGGCATAGTCAGCCCCAGCATTTT
few	TRBV6-4	.	TRBJ1-1	CASSAGSRTEAFF	TGTGCCAGCAGTGCGGGGTCGCGTACTGAAGCTTTCTTT
many	TRBV5-4	TRBD1	TRBJ2-1	CASSPDRDNNEQFF	TGTGCCAGCAGCCCCGACAGGGATAACAATGAGCAGTTCTTC
many	TRBV7-9	.	TRBJ2-1	CASSVTMGNEQFF	TGTGCCAGCAGCGTAACGATGGGGAATGAGCAGTTCTTC
.	TRBV9	.	TRBJ2-3	CASSVGGRTSTDTQYF	TGTGCCAGCAGCGTAGGTGGGCGGACTAGCACAGATACGCAGTATTTT
once	TRBV25-1	TRBD2	TRBJ2-1	CASSHELATSGTYNEQFF	TGTGCCAGCAGTCACGAGTTGGCGACTAGCGGGACCTACAATGAGCAGTTCTTC
few	TRBV7-3	TRBD2	TRBJ2-5	CASSFWGGHQETQYF	TGTGCCAGCAGCTTCTGGGGGGGACACCAAGAGACCCAGTACTTC
.	TRBV5-1	.	TRBJ2-1	CASSRDPGNEQFF	TGCGCCAGCTCGAGGGATCCTGGCAATGAGCAGTTCTTC
.	TRBV2	TRBD1	TRBJ2-1	CASGFGQGYNEQFF	TGTGCCAGCGGCTTTGGACAGGGTTACAATGAGCAGTTCTTC
once	TRBV28	.	TRBJ2-7	CATSGSLYEQYF	TGTGCCACTTCCGGGAGCCTCTACGAGCAGTACTTC
few	TRBV6-1	.	TRBJ1-2	CASSATTGTYYGYTF	TGTGCCAGCAGTGCTACCACCGGGACGTACTATGGCTACACCTTC
.	TRBV29-1	.	TRBJ2-7	CSVWTTRGEQYF	TGCAGCGTTTGGACAACCCGGGGGGAGCAGTACTTC
.	TRBV9	TRBD1	TRBJ2-2	CASSGGQGSGVVAGELFF	TGTGCCAGCAGCGGGGGACAGGGTTCGGGAGTGGTCGCCGGGGAGCTGTTTTTT
.	TRBV7-3	.	TRBJ2-5	CASSDYPGAETQYF	TGTGCCAGCAGCGACTATCCGGGAGCAGAGACCCAGTACTTC
few	TRBV5-6	TRBD2	TRBJ2-1	CASRKREIPYNEQFF	TGTGCCAGCAGGAAGCGGGAGATCCCCTACAATGAGCAGTTCTTC
once	TRBV18	TRBD1	TRBJ1-1	CASSPSAGGLTEAFF	TGTGCCAGCTCACCCTCGGCAGGGGGTTTAACTGAAGCTTTCTTT
.	TRBV15	.	TRBJ2-7	CATSRDQFRGLVAYSYEQYF	TGTGCCACCAGCAGAGATCAGTTTCGGGGGTTAGTGGCGTACTCCTACGAGCAGTACTTC
few	TRBV29-1	TRBD1	TRBJ2-2	CSVVLQGLTGELFF	TGCAGCGTCGTCCTACAGGGGCTCACCGGGGAGCTGTTTTTT
.	TRBV6-1	.	TRBJ2-3	CARGYSTDTQYF	TGTGCCAGGGGGTACAGCACAGATACGCAGTATTTT
.	TRBV4-1	TRBD2	TRBJ2-7	CASRGLAGVGEQYF	TGCGCCAGCAGGGGACTAGCGGGAGTCGGAGAGCAGTACTTC
few	TRBV11-2	TRBD2	TRBJ2-2	CASSLTPAGTSGELFF	TGTGCCAGCAGCTTAACTCCAGCGGGAACCTCCGGGGAGCTGTTTTTT
.	TRBV7-9	.	TRBJ2-3	CASSGGDTQYF	TGTGCCAGCAGCGGGGGGGATACGCAGTATTTT
.	TRBV19	.	TRBJ2-1	CASSIIDGNEQFF	TGTGCCAGTAGTATAATAGACGGCAATGAGCAGTTCTTC
.	TRBV6-4	TRBD2	TRBJ2-1	CASSSGTIGNEQFF	TGTGCCAGCAGTTCCGGGACTATAGGCAATGAGCAGTTCTTC
.	TRBV11-1	TRBD2	TRBJ2-7	CASSPSGRTYEQYF	TGTGCCAGCAGCCCTAGCGGGAGGACCTACGAGCAGTACTTC
.	TRBV28	.	TRBJ1-1	CASSLEMTGLSTEAFF	TGTGCCAGCAGTTTAGAGATGACAGGATTAAGCACTGAAGCTTTCTTT
.	TRBV5-1	.	TRBJ2-1	CASSLVGNQHNEQFF	TGCGCCAGCAGCTTGGTAGGGAACCAACACAATGAGCAGTTCTTC
.	TRBV5-1	.	TRBJ2-7	CASSFGVGQSIYEQYF	TGCGCCAGCAGCTTCGGAGTAGGACAGTCCATCTACGAGCAGTACTTC
.	TRBV7-2	.	TRBJ1-1	CASSLAPAYTEAFF	TGTGCCAGCAGCTTAGCCCCCGCGTACACTGAAGCTTTCTTT
few	TRBV7-9	TRBD1	TRBJ1-3	CASSLAGQYSGNTIYF	TGTGCCAGCAGCTTAGCGGGACAGTACTCTGGAAACACCATATATTTT
.	TRBV7-8	.	TRBJ1-1	CASSFSRGNTEAFF	TGTGCCAGCAGCTTTTCCAGGGGGAACACTGAAGCTTTCTTT
.	TRBV6-6	.	TRBJ2-2	CASSYDKNTGELFF	TGTGCCAGCAGTTATGACAAGAACACCGGGGAGCTGTTTTTT
.	TRBV19	TRBD2	TRBJ2-2	CASSKREGGELFF	TGTGCCAGTAGTAAGCGGGAGGGCGGGGAGCTGTTTTTT
.	TRBV7-9	.	TRBJ2-3	CASSLGEGRTDTQYF	TGTGCCAGCAGCTTAGGGGAAGGACGCACAGATACGCAGTATTTT
.	TRBV19	.	TRBJ1-1	CASTVSTGNTEAFF	TGTGCCAGTACCGTTTCAACAGGGAACACTGAAGCTTTCTTT